The 21 T cell receptor beta chains given below trace back to one sample, sequenced in a study of cytomegalovirus exposure and HLA in healthy donors. Both 60 Vbeta primers and 13 Jbeta primers went into the PCR. The assay was immunoSEQ multiplex PCR, and TCRdb's table has in-frame clones only and misses some. Counted here are 200,000 or so clones, approximately 80% occurring once; the ten biggest clones make up about 2.7%. Material for sequencing was PBMCs. The receptors shown here come from a woman younger than 45 in good health and CMV-seronegative.

CDR3 in DNA: TGTGCCAGCTCACCTACCCTTAGGGGCGAGAACACTGAAGCTTTCTTT. It translates to CASSPTLRGENTEAFF. V and J are TRBV18 and TRBJ1-1; a possible D gene is TRBD1 (5 bases). V lost 3 bases and J 1 base, leaving 15 bases between the germline ends. The CDR3 is 16 residues long. Germline V gene lookup returns CDR1 KGHSH and CDR2 LQKENI.

This clone was detected once. The V gene is TRBV5-8, the J gene TRBJ2-3; D is perhaps TRBD1 (6 bases). Germline V gives CDR1 SGHTS, CDR2 YDEGEE. The CDR3 is 14 amino acids. With 6 bases removed from V and 3 bases from J, the gap between germline ends came to 14 bases. CDR3 nucleotides: TGTGCCAGCACCGATTCACAGGGAACAGATACGCAGTATTTT. Protein sequence: CASTDSQGTDTQYF.

DNA for the CDR3: TGTGCCAGCTCCGGACCTGCGGGTCAGCCCCAGCATTTT. Protein product: CASSGPAGQPQHF. The V gene is TRBV18, the J gene TRBJ1-5; no firm D call. The germline CDR1 and CDR2 sequences are KGHSH and LQKENI. With 6 bases removed from V and 6 bases from J, the gap between germline ends came to 12 bases. This CDR3 has 13 residues.

The rearrangement links TRBV4-1 to TRBJ1-5, with TRBD1 matching 8 bases. The CDR3 extends over 15 amino acids. Trimming cost V 4 bases and J 2 bases; bases outside gene matches: 4. Germline V lookup: CDR1 MGHRA, CDR2 YSYEKL. CDR3: CASSPGQGRNQPQHF. The CDR3 nucleotides are TGCGCCAGCAGCCCAGGACAGGGTCGCAATCAGCCCCAGCATTTT.

This clone was detected once. The CDR3 loop is CASSLGQAYDEQYF. The CDR3 coding sequence is TGCGCCAGCAGCTTGGGGCAGGCATACGACGAGCAGTACTTC. The V and J genes are TRBV5-1 and TRBJ2-7, with D unresolved. Germline values: CDR1 SGHRS, CDR2 YFSETQ. V lost 0 bases and J 5 bases, leaving 12 bases between the germline ends. This CDR3 contains 14 residues.

This chain connects TRBV27 to TRBJ2-3; tentatively, D is TRBD1 (6 bases). The germline V and J ends were trimmed by 6 bases and 0 bases, with 13 bases remaining between them. From germline, CDR1 is MNHEY and CDR2 SMNVEV (reference sequence). This CDR3 spans 15 amino acids. CDR3 region: CASSFRDKSTDTQYF. CDR3 nucleotide sequence: TGTGCCAGCAGCTTCAGGGACAAGAGCACAGATACGCAGTATTTT.

The chain carries TRBV4-1 and TRBJ1-5; D possibly corresponds to TRBD1 (5 bases). Trimming removed 0 bases from V and 4 bases from J, with 16 bases in between. The CDR3 consists of 17 residues. CDR1 and CDR2 from the germline V gene are MGHRA and YSYEKL. As DNA, the CDR3 is TGCGCCAGCAGCCAAGAGGTGTCCAGGGCGCGGAATCAGCCCCAGCATTTT. Amino acid sequence: CASSQEVSRARNQPQHF.

V is TRBV6-6 and J is TRBJ2-5; unclear D gene. Matching the DNA end better, TRBJ2-7 makes the J call doubtful. Germline V gives CDR1 MNHNY, CDR2 SVGAGI (reference sequence). The CDR3 is made up of 15 amino acids. The chain's CDR3 is CASTAPGSWSSEQYF. The CDR3, as DNA: TGTGCCAGCACCGCCCCCGGGTCTTGGAGCTCCGAGCAGTACTTC.

V gene TRBV18 combines with J gene TRBJ2-5, with no clear D. Trimming pared 0 bases from V and 1 base from J, leaving 6 bases between. From germline, CDR1 is KGHSH and CDR2 LQKENI. The CDR3 spans 14 residues. In DNA form, the CDR3 reads TGTGCCAGCTCACCACCTAACAGCCAAGAGACCCAGTACTTC. Protein product: CASSPPNSQETQYF.

This chain joins TRBV5-1 and TRBJ1-6; D is ambiguous. Trimming removed 4 bases from V and 7 bases from J, with 12 bases in between. Germline V lookup: CDR1 SGHRS, CDR2 YFSETQ. This CDR3 spans 14 amino acids. The chain's CDR3 is CASSPVGWNSPLHF. Here the CDR3 DNA reads TGCGCCAGCAGCCCCGTCGGGTGGAATTCACCCCTCCACTTT.

Here the CDR3 reads CASSLGWTGEGGYTF. In DNA form, the CDR3 reads TGCGCCAGCAGCTTGGGTTGGACAGGGGAAGGAGGCTACACCTTC. The chain couples TRBV5-1 to TRBJ1-2; 9 nucleotides agree with TRBD1. Germline-derived CDR1 and CDR2 are SGHRS and YFSETQ. The ends lost 0 bases at V and 8 bases at J; junction bases unmatched: 8. The CDR3 has 15 residues.

The CDR3, as DNA: TGTGCCAGTAGTATACGGCGGGAGGGCCGAAAGACCCAGTACTTC. Encoded protein: CASSIRREGRKTQYF. This chain connects TRBV19 to TRBJ2-5, with 9 bases fitting TRBD2. With V trimmed by 2 bases and J by 6 bases, 7 bases remained unmatched. The CDR3 consists of 15 residues. Looked up from germline, CDR1 is LNHDA and CDR2 is SQIVND (reference sequence).

The chain recombines TRBV4-1 with TRBJ2-5; a possible D gene is TRBD1 (5 bases). The germline V and J ends were trimmed by 0 bases and 3 bases, with 11 bases remaining between them. This CDR3 contains 15 residues. The germline V gene has CDR1 MGHRA and CDR2 YSYEKL. CDR3 protein: CASSQEPRQKETQYF. The CDR3 DNA reads as TGCGCCAGCAGCCAAGAACCCCGACAGAAAGAGACCCAGTACTTC.

The chain carries TRBV5-1 and TRBJ2-2, with 13 bases matching TRBD2. The germline CDR1 and CDR2 sequences are SGHRS and YFSETQ. The CDR3 contains 16 residues. J gave up 4 bases and V 3 bases, and 3 bases lay outside the gene matches. The chain's CDR3 is CASSSTSGRITGELFF. CDR3 bases: TGCGCCAGCAGCTCGACTAGCGGGAGGATCACCGGGGAGCTGTTTTTT.

A word on this clone: Other DNA sequences within the sample encode an identical CDR3. CDR3 coding DNA: TGCGCCAGCAGCTTGGCTGGCGGGGAAAACATTCAGTACTTC. Translation: CASSLAGGENIQYF. The gene calls are TRBV5-1 and TRBJ2-4; D possibly corresponds to TRBD2 (6 bases). Per germline, CDR1 SGHRS and CDR2 YFSETQ. Trimming cost V 0 bases and J 5 bases, with 9 bases left between them. The CDR3 is made up of 14 amino acids.

The genes are TRBV6-1 and TRBJ2-5; the D is unclear. Per germline, CDR1 MNHNS and CDR2 SASEGT. CDR3 length: 15 amino acids. The V gene lost 0 bases and the J gene lost 2 bases, with 10 bases spanning the gap. The CDR3 reads CASSEAAAAQETQYF. The CDR3 bases are TGTGCCAGCAGTGAAGCGGCGGCAGCACAAGAGACCCAGTACTTC.

The V gene is TRBV28, the J gene TRBJ1-1; D is unresolved. Per the germline V gene, CDR1 is MDHEN and CDR2 is SYDVKM. V lost 5 bases and J lost 5, with 15 bases in between. The CDR3 covers 14 residues. The CDR3 DNA is TGTGCCAGCAGTCCTACATACCCAGGTACTGAAGCTTTCTTT. Its protein is CASSPTYPGTEAFF.

The chain combines TRBV6-5 with TRBJ2-7; 8 bases align to TRBD1. V lost 2 bases, J lost 2 bases, and 5 bases stayed unmatched. The CDR3 consists of 15 residues. The germline V gene encodes CDR1 MNHEY and CDR2 SVGAGI. CDR3 sequence: CASSYTTGGAYEQYF. For the CDR3, the DNA is TGTGCCAGCAGTTACACCACAGGGGGAGCCTACGAGCAGTACTTC.

This clone was counted only a few times. This chain links TRBV28 with TRBJ2-1; TRBD2 might be the D (6 bases). Trimming removed 7 bases from V and 9 bases from J, with 16 bases in between. Per germline, CDR1 MDHEN and CDR2 SYDVKM. There are 13 residues in the CDR3. The CDR3 spells CASTKVGGVEQFF. The CDR3 coding sequence is TGTGCCAGCACCAAGGTAGGAGGGGTTGAGCAGTTCTTC.

The rearrangement joins TRBV25-1 to TRBJ1-1; possible D gene TRBD1, 5 bases. CDR1 is MGHDK, CDR2 SYGVNS, per germline. The CDR3 has 14 residues. V gave up 2 bases and J gave up 1 base, with 8 bases separating them. The DNA of the CDR3 is TGTGCCAGCAGTGAACCCACAGGGAACACTGAAGCTTTCTTT. It translates to CASSEPTGNTEAFF.

The chain uses TRBV19 and TRBJ2-1, with 10 bases identical to TRBD1. With 6 bases clipped from V and 2 bases from J, the junction kept 4 bases outside the gene matches. CDR3 length: 15 residues. CDR1 is LNHDA and CDR2 is SQIVND in the germline V gene (reference sequence). The CDR3 DNA is TGTGCCAGTAGCCGACAGGGGGCCCCCTACAATGAGCAGTTCTTC. Translated: CASSRQGAPYNEQFF.